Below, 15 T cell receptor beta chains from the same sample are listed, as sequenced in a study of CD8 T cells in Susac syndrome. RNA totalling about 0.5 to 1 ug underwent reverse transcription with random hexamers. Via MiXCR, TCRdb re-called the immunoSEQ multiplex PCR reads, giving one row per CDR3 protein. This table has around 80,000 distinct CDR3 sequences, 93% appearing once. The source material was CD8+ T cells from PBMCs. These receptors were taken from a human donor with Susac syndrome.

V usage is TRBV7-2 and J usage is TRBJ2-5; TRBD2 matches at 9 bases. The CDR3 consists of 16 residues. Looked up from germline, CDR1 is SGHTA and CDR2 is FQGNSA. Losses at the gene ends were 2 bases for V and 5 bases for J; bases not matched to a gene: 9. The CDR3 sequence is CASSLNPPAGGETQYF. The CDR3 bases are TGTGCCAGCAGCTTAAATCCCCCGGCGGGAGGGGAGACCCAGTACTTC.

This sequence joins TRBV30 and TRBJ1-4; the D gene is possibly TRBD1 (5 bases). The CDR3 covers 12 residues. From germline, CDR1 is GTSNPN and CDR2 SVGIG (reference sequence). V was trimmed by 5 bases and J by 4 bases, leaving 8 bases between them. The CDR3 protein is CAWSQVNEKLFF. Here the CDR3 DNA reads TGTGCCTGGTCACAGGTTAATGAAAAACTGTTTTTT.

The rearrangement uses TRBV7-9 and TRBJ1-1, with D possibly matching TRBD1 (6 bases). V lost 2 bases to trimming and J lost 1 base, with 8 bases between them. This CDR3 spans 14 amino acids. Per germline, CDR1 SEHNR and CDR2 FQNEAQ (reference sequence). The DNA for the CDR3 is TGTGCCAGCAGCTTACAGGGGACGAACACTGAAGCTTTCTTT. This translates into CASSLQGTNTEAFF.

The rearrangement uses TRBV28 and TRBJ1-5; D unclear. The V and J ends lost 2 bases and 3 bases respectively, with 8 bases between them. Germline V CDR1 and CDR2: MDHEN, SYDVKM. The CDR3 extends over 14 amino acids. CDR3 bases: TGTGCCAGCAGTTTAGCCCGTTTCAATCAGCCCCAGCATTTT. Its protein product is CASSLARFNQPQHF.

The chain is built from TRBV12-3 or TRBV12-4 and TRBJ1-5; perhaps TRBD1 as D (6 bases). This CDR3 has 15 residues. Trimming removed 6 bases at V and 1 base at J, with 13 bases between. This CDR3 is CASSRRGGSNQPQHF. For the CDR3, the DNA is TGTGCCAGCAGCCGCCGAGGGGGGAGCAATCAGCCCCAGCATTTT.

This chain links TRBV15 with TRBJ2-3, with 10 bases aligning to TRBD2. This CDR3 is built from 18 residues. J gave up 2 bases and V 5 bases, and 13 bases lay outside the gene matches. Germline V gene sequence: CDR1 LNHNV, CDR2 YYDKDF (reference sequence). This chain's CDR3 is CATSGLPPGTSVTDTQYF. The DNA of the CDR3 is TGTGCCACCAGCGGACTCCCCCCCGGGACTAGCGTCACAGATACGCAGTATTTT.

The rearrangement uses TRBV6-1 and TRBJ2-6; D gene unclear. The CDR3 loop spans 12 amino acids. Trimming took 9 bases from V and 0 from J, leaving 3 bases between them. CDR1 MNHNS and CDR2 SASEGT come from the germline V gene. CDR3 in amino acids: CARGSGANVLTF. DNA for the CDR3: TGTGCCAGAGGCTCTGGGGCCAACGTCCTGACTTTC.

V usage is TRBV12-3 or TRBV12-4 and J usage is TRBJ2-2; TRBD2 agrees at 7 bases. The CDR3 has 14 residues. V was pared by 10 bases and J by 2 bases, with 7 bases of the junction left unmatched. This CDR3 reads CANRRGVNTGELFF. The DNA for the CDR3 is TGTGCCAACCGACGGGGGGTCAACACCGGGGAGCTGTTTTTT.

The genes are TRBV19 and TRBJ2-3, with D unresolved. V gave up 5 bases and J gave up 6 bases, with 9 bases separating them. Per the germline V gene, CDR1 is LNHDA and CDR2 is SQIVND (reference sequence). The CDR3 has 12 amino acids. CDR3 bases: TGTGCCAGTAGTGACCCCCCGGATACGCAGTATTTT. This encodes CASSDPPDTQYF.

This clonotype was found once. The DNA of the CDR3 is TGTGCCAGCAGCCTCGGCTTGGGGACAGCCTACGAGCAGTACTTC. Its translation: CASSLGLGTAYEQYF. The chain uses TRBV7-3 and TRBJ2-7, with 7 bases that match TRBD1. The CDR3 has 15 amino acids. J was trimmed by 2 bases and V by 5 bases; bases with no gene match: 9. Germline V gene lookup returns CDR1 SGHTA and CDR2 FQGTGA.

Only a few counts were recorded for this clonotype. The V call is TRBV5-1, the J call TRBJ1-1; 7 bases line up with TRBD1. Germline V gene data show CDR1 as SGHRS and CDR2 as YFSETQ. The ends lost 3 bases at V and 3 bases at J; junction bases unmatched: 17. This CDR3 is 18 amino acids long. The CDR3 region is CASSSDPRGVWDDTEAFF. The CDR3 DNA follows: TGCGCCAGCAGCTCGGACCCCAGGGGGGTTTGGGACGACACTGAAGCTTTCTTT.

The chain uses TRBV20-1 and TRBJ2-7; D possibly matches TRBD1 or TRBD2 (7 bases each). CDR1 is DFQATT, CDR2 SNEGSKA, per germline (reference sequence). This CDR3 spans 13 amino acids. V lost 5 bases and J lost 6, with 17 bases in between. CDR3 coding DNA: TGCAGTGCTGGGACTACTCCAGGGGGCGAGCAGTACTTC. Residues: CSAGTTPGGEQYF.

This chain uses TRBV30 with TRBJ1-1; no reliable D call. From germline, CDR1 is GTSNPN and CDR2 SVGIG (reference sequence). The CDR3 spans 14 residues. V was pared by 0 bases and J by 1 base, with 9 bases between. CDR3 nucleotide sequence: TGTGCCTGGAGTGTTGGTCTTCAGAACACTGAAGCTTTCTTT. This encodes CAWSVGLQNTEAFF.

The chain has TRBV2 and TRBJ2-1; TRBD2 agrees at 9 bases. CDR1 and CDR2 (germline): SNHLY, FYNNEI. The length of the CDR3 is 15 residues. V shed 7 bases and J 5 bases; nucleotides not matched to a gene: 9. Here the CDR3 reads CASIRSGGLHNEQFF. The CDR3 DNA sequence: TGTGCCAGCATTAGAAGCGGGGGGTTACACAATGAGCAGTTCTTC.

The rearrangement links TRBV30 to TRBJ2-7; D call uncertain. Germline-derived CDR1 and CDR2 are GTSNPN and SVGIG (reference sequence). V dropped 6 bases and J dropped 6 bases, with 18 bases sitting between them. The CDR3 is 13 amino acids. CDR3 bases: TGTGCCTGCAATTGGTGGTCCCGAGGCGAGCAGTACTTC. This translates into CACNWWSRGEQYF.